This is a list of T cell receptor beta chains from one sample in a study of beta chain features in type 1 diabetes. Using immunoSEQ multiplex PCR, the repertoire was profiled, and TCRdb retains in-frame clones only, with some absent. The sample yields under 550,000 clones, 11% seen once. The material sequenced was naive CD4+ T cells from blood. These TCRs come from a young woman in good health. The CDR3 runs from the conserved cysteine through the conserved F or W. Each record gives: D gene, V gene, clone size, J gene, CDR3 protein, CDR3 DNA. D genes are given only for firm matches. The listing skips clone size in some rows; elsewhere it reads once, few, many or a size class.

d_call: NA; v_call: TRBV15; clone_size: few; j_call: TRBJ1-2; cdr3_aa: CATSRGFSGSGGGYTF; cdr3_nt: TGTGCCACCAGCAGAGGATTTTCGGGAAGCGGAGGGGGCTACACCTTC
d_call: NA; v_call: TRBV30; clone_size: few; j_call: TRBJ2-3; cdr3_aa: CAWSPLAPSTDTQYF; cdr3_nt: TGTGCCTGGAGCCCCTTGGCACCTAGCACAGATACGCAGTATTTT
d_call: NA; v_call: TRBV28; clone_size: few; j_call: TRBJ2-1; cdr3_aa: CASSAWVDNEQFF; cdr3_nt: TGTGCCAGCAGCGCGTGGGTGGACAATGAGCAGTTCTTC
d_call: NA; v_call: TRBV18; clone_size: few; j_call: TRBJ2-5; cdr3_aa: CASSPRAGSETQYF; cdr3_nt: TGTGCCAGCTCACCACGGGCAGGAAGTGAGACCCAGTACTTC
d_call: TRBD1; v_call: TRBV7-9; clone_size: NA; j_call: TRBJ1-6; cdr3_aa: CASRPTGMDLESSPLHF; cdr3_nt: TGTGCCAGCAGACCGACAGGGATGGACTTGGAGAGTTCACCCCTCCACTTT
d_call: TRBD2; v_call: TRBV7-2; clone_size: few; j_call: TRBJ2-3; cdr3_aa: CASSLARLAETSTDTQYF; cdr3_nt: TGTGCCAGCAGCTTAGCGCGGCTAGCGGAGACTAGCACAGATACGCAGTATTTT
d_call: TRBD1; v_call: TRBV4-3; clone_size: few; j_call: TRBJ2-4; cdr3_aa: CASSPDPGTGKNIQYF; cdr3_nt: TGCGCCAGCAGCCCCGATCCTGGGACAGGGAAGAACATTCAGTACTTC
d_call: TRBD1; v_call: TRBV4-3; clone_size: NA; j_call: TRBJ1-6; cdr3_aa: CASSRSGTANSPLHF; cdr3_nt: TGCGCCAGCAGCCGGTCCGGGACAGCCAATTCACCCCTCCACTTT
d_call: NA; v_call: TRBV2; clone_size: NA; j_call: TRBJ2-6; cdr3_aa: CASRQGPYSGANVLTF; cdr3_nt: TGTGCCAGCAGACAGGGACCCTACTCTGGGGCCAACGTCCTGACTTTC
d_call: NA; v_call: TRBV30; clone_size: NA; j_call: TRBJ2-7; cdr3_aa: CAWGRNYEQYF; cdr3_nt: TGTGCCTGGGGGCGGAACTACGAGCAGTACTTC
d_call: TRBD1; v_call: TRBV9; clone_size: few; j_call: TRBJ1-5; cdr3_aa: CASSVDPQGNQPQHF; cdr3_nt: TGTGCCAGCAGCGTAGATCCACAGGGGAATCAGCCCCAGCATTTT
d_call: NA; v_call: TRBV18; clone_size: NA; j_call: TRBJ2-7; cdr3_aa: CASSPGPIYYEQYF; cdr3_nt: TGTGCCAGCTCACCAGGACCCATCTACTACGAGCAGTACTTC
d_call: TRBD2; v_call: TRBV4-2; clone_size: NA; j_call: TRBJ2-1; cdr3_aa: CASSHARPSGSEGEQFF; cdr3_nt: TGTGCCAGCAGCCACGCAAGACCTAGCGGGAGTGAGGGTGAGCAGTTCTTC
d_call: TRBD1; v_call: TRBV28; clone_size: few; j_call: TRBJ2-7; cdr3_aa: CASSSHRGTHEQYF; cdr3_nt: TGTGCCAGCAGTTCGCACAGGGGAACCCACGAGCAGTACTTC
d_call: TRBD1; v_call: TRBV2; clone_size: NA; j_call: TRBJ1-6; cdr3_aa: CASTTHAVRTGTRSPLHF; cdr3_nt: TGTGCCAGCACCACACACGCCGTCCGGACAGGGACCCGATCACCCCTCCACTTT
d_call: TRBD2; v_call: TRBV30; clone_size: many; j_call: TRBJ2-3; cdr3_aa: CAWASGRADTQYF; cdr3_nt: TGTGCCTGGGCTAGCGGGAGGGCCGATACGCAGTATTTT
d_call: TRBD2; v_call: TRBV7-8; clone_size: few; j_call: TRBJ2-1; cdr3_aa: CASSIPIAGGRNEQFF; cdr3_nt: TGTGCCAGCAGCATCCCGATAGCGGGAGGGCGCAATGAGCAGTTCTTC
d_call: NA; v_call: TRBV29-1; clone_size: NA; j_call: TRBJ2-2; cdr3_aa: CSVLNTGELFF; cdr3_nt: TGCAGCGTTCTAAACACCGGGGAGCTGTTTTTT
d_call: NA; v_call: TRBV7-8; clone_size: NA; j_call: TRBJ2-3; cdr3_aa: CASSQGADTQYF; cdr3_nt: TGTGCCAGCAGTCAAGGCGCAGATACGCAGTATTTT
d_call: NA; v_call: TRBV15; clone_size: few; j_call: TRBJ2-1; cdr3_aa: CATSRASGTSGDEQFF; cdr3_nt: TGTGCCACCAGCAGAGCTTCGGGGACGTCTGGAGATGAGCAGTTCTTC
d_call: TRBD2; v_call: TRBV2; clone_size: few; j_call: TRBJ2-5; cdr3_aa: CASTLAGVETQYF; cdr3_nt: TGTGCCAGCACCCTAGCGGGGGTGGAGACCCAGTACTTC
d_call: NA; v_call: TRBV7-2; clone_size: few; j_call: TRBJ1-2; cdr3_aa: CASSSQGLEGYTF; cdr3_nt: TGTGCCAGCAGCTCACAGGGCCTAGAGGGCTACACCTTC
d_call: NA; v_call: TRBV7-2; clone_size: few; j_call: TRBJ2-3; cdr3_aa: CASSLTMVGDTQYF; cdr3_nt: TGTGCCAGCAGCTTAACGATGGTAGGAGATACGCAGTATTTT
d_call: TRBD1; v_call: TRBV18; clone_size: few; j_call: TRBJ1-2; cdr3_aa: CASSLDRVGGYTF; cdr3_nt: TGTGCCAGCTCACTCGACAGGGTTGGTGGCTACACCTTC
d_call: TRBD2; v_call: TRBV6-5; clone_size: few; j_call: TRBJ2-5; cdr3_aa: CASSTLGGVQETQYF; cdr3_nt: TGTGCCAGCAGTACTCTGGGAGGGGTACAAGAGACCCAGTACTTC
d_call: NA; v_call: TRBV7-6; clone_size: NA; j_call: TRBJ2-5; cdr3_aa: CASSLAPETQYF; cdr3_nt: TGTGCCAGCAGCCTAGCCCCAGAGACCCAGTACTTC
d_call: TRBD2; v_call: TRBV5-1; clone_size: few; j_call: TRBJ2-5; cdr3_aa: CASSFWTSGAQETQYF; cdr3_nt: TGCGCCAGCAGCTTTTGGACTAGCGGGGCGCAAGAGACCCAGTACTTC
d_call: TRBD2; v_call: TRBV5-1; clone_size: few; j_call: TRBJ2-3; cdr3_aa: CASVHSGTRADTQYF; cdr3_nt: TGCGCCAGCGTCCATAGCGGGACCAGGGCAGATACGCAGTATTTT
d_call: NA; v_call: TRBV19; clone_size: NA; j_call: TRBJ1-1; cdr3_aa: CASTIQPIERAFF; cdr3_nt: TGTGCCAGTACAATTCAGCCGATTGAACGAGCTTTCTTT
d_call: NA; v_call: TRBV5-4; clone_size: NA; j_call: TRBJ2-5; cdr3_aa: CASTLRSLYQETQYF; cdr3_nt: TGTGCCAGCACCCTGCGTAGCTTGTACCAAGAGACCCAGTACTTC
d_call: NA; v_call: TRBV29-1; clone_size: few; j_call: TRBJ2-7; cdr3_aa: CSVELSNYEQYF; cdr3_nt: TGCAGCGTTGAGCTATCGAACTACGAGCAGTACTTC
d_call: NA; v_call: TRBV7-9; clone_size: NA; j_call: TRBJ1-4; cdr3_aa: CASSRTSGDEKLFF; cdr3_nt: TGTGCCAGCAGCCGGACATCCGGGGATGAAAAACTGTTTTTT
d_call: TRBD1; v_call: TRBV29-1; clone_size: many; j_call: TRBJ2-5; cdr3_aa: CSVDRGGETQYF; cdr3_nt: TGCAGCGTGGACAGGGGAGGGGAGACCCAGTACTTC
d_call: NA; v_call: TRBV2; clone_size: few; j_call: TRBJ1-6; cdr3_aa: CASSPFNSPLHF; cdr3_nt: TGTGCCAGCAGTCCATTTAATTCACCCCTCCACTTT
d_call: NA; v_call: TRBV30; clone_size: NA; j_call: TRBJ1-2; cdr3_aa: CAWRGQGANYGYTF; cdr3_nt: TGTGCCTGGAGAGGGCAGGGCGCTAACTATGGCTACACCTTC
d_call: NA; v_call: TRBV7-3; clone_size: NA; j_call: TRBJ2-7; cdr3_aa: CASSLTPGLGYEQYF; cdr3_nt: TGTGCCAGCAGCTTAACTCCAGGCCTCGGGTACGAGCAGTACTTC
d_call: TRBD2; v_call: TRBV4-2; clone_size: few; j_call: TRBJ2-1; cdr3_aa: CASSPRLAGMFYNEQFF; cdr3_nt: TGTGCCAGCAGCCCCCGACTAGCGGGGATGTTCTACAATGAGCAGTTCTTC
d_call: NA; v_call: TRBV5-1; clone_size: NA; j_call: TRBJ2-5; cdr3_aa: CASRRTIQETQYF; cdr3_nt: TGCGCCAGCAGGAGAACGATCCAAGAGACCCAGTACTTC
d_call: NA; v_call: TRBV29-1; clone_size: NA; j_call: TRBJ2-1; cdr3_aa: CSVEVRDGFSYNEQFF; cdr3_nt: TGCAGCGTTGAAGTCCGGGACGGATTCTCCTACAATGAGCAGTTCTTC
d_call: NA; v_call: TRBV7-2; clone_size: few; j_call: TRBJ2-1; cdr3_aa: CASSLQGNEQFF; cdr3_nt: TGTGCCAGCAGCCTACAAGGGAATGAGCAGTTCTTC
d_call: TRBD2; v_call: TRBV29-1; clone_size: NA; j_call: TRBJ2-1; cdr3_aa: CSVEDPEREFYNEQFF; cdr3_nt: TGCAGCGTTGAAGATCCTGAGCGGGAGTTTTACAATGAGCAGTTCTTC
d_call: TRBD2; v_call: TRBV10-3; clone_size: NA; j_call: TRBJ2-7; cdr3_aa: CAISDVWRTSGSYEQYF; cdr3_nt: TGTGCCATCAGTGACGTCTGGAGGACTAGCGGGAGCTACGAGCAGTACTTC
d_call: NA; v_call: TRBV2; clone_size: NA; j_call: TRBJ2-7; cdr3_aa: CASSGDSYEQYF; cdr3_nt: TGTGCCAGCAGCGGGGATTCCTACGAGCAGTACTTC
d_call: NA; v_call: TRBV29-1; clone_size: NA; j_call: TRBJ2-1; cdr3_aa: CSARWDSYNEQFF; cdr3_nt: TGCAGCGCCCGTTGGGATTCCTACAATGAGCAGTTCTTC
d_call: NA; v_call: TRBV2; clone_size: few; j_call: TRBJ2-1; cdr3_aa: CASSFSGSYNEQFF; cdr3_nt: TGTGCCAGCAGCTTTAGCGGCTCCTACAATGAGCAGTTCTTC
d_call: NA; v_call: TRBV9; clone_size: NA; j_call: TRBJ1-4; cdr3_aa: CASSVMSQGELFF; cdr3_nt: TGTGCCAGCAGCGTAATGAGCCAAGGAGAACTGTTTTTT
d_call: NA; v_call: TRBV6-6; clone_size: NA; j_call: TRBJ1-1; cdr3_aa: CASSYRQGNTEAFF; cdr3_nt: TGTGCCAGCAGTTACCGGCAGGGGAACACTGAAGCTTTCTTT
d_call: TRBD1; v_call: TRBV6-5; clone_size: few; j_call: TRBJ2-6; cdr3_aa: CASSWGQPSGANVLTF; cdr3_nt: TGTGCCAGCAGTTGGGGACAGCCCTCTGGGGCCAACGTCCTGACTTTC
d_call: TRBD2; v_call: TRBV4-1; clone_size: NA; j_call: TRBJ2-3; cdr3_aa: CASSQSSGGAMSDTQYF; cdr3_nt: TGCGCCAGCAGCCAATCTAGCGGGGGGGCTATGTCGGATACGCAGTATTTT
d_call: NA; v_call: TRBV30; clone_size: NA; j_call: TRBJ2-7; cdr3_aa: CAWSVGDYEQYF; cdr3_nt: TGTGCCTGGAGTGTAGGGGACTACGAGCAGTACTTC
d_call: NA; v_call: TRBV19; clone_size: NA; j_call: TRBJ2-4; cdr3_aa: CASSPKQGIQYF; cdr3_nt: TGTGCCAGTAGTCCCAAACAGGGCATTCAGTACTTC
d_call: TRBD2; v_call: TRBV4-2; clone_size: NA; j_call: TRBJ2-1; cdr3_aa: CANDGLAGHNEQFF; cdr3_nt: TGTGCCAACGATGGACTAGCGGGTCACAATGAGCAGTTCTTC
d_call: NA; v_call: TRBV9; clone_size: few; j_call: TRBJ2-2; cdr3_aa: CASSSSPPNTGELFF; cdr3_nt: TGTGCCAGCAGCTCTTCCCCGCCGAACACCGGGGAGCTGTTTTTT
d_call: TRBD1; v_call: TRBV25-1; clone_size: NA; j_call: TRBJ1-1; cdr3_aa: CASSEKGARTEAFF; cdr3_nt: TGTGCCAGCAGTGAAAAGGGGGCGAGAACTGAAGCTTTCTTT
d_call: NA; v_call: TRBV9; clone_size: NA; j_call: TRBJ2-3; cdr3_aa: CASSPRLGLITDTQYF; cdr3_nt: TGTGCCAGCAGCCCTCGCCTGGGACTCATCACAGATACGCAGTATTTT